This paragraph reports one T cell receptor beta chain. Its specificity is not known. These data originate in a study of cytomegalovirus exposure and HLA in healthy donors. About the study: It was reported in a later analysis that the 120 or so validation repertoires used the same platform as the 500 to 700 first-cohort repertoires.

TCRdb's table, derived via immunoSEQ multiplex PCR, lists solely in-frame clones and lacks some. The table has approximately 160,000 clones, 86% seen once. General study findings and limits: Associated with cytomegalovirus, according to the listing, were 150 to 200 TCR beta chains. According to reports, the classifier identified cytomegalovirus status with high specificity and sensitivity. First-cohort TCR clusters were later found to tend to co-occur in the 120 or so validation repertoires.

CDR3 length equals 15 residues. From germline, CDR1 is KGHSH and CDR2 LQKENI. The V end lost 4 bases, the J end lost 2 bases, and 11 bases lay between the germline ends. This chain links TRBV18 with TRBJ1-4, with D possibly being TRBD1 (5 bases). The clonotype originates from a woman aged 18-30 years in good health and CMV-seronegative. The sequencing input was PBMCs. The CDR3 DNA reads TGTGCCAGCTCACGACAGACAACTACTAATGAAAAACTGTTTTTT. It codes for CASSRQTTTNEKLFF.